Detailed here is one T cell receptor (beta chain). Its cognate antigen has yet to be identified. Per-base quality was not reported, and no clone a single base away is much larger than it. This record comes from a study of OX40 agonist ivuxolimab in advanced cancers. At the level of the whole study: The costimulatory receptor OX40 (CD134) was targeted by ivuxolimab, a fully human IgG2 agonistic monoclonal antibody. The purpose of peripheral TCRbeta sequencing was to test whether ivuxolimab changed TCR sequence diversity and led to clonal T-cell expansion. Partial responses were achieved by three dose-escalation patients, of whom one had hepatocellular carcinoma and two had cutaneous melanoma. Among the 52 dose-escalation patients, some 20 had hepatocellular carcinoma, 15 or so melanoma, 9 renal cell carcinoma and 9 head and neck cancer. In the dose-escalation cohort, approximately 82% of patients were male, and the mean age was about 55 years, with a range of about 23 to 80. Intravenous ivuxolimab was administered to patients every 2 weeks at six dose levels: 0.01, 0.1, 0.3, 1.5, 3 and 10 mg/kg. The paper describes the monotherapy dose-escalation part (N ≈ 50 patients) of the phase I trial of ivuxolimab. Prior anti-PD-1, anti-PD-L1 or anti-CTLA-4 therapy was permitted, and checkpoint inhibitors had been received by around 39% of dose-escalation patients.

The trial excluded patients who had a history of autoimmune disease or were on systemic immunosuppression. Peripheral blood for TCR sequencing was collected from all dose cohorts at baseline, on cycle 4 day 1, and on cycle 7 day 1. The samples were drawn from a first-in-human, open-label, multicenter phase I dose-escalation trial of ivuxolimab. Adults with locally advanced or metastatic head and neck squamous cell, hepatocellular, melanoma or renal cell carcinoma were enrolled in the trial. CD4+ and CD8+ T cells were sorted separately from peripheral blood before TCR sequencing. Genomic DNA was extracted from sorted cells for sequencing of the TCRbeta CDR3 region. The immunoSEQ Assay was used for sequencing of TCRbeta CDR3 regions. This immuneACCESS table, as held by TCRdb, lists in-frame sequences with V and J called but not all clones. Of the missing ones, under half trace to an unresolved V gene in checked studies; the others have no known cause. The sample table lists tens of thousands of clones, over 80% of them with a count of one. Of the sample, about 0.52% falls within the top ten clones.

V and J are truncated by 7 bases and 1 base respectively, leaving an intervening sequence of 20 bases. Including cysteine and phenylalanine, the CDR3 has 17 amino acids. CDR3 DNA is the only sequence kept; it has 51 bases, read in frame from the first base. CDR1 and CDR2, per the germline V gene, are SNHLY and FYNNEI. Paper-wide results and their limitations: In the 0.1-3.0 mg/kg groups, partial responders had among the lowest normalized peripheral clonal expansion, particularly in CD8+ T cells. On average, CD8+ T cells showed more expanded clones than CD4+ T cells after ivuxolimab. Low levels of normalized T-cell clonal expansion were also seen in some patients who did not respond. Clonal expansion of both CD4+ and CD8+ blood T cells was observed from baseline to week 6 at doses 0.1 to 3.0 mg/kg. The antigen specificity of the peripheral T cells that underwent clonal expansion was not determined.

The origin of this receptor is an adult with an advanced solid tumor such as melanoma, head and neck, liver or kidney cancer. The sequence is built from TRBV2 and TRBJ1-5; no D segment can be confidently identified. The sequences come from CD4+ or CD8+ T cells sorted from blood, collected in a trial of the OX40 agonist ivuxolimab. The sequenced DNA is TGTGCCAGCAAGCGCCGGGAATTAGGCCGGAGCAATCAGCCCCAGCATTTT. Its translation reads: CASKRRELGRSNQPQHF. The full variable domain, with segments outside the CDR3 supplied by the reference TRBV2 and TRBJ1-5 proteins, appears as EPEVTQTPSHQVTQMGQEVILRCVPISNHLYFYWYRQILGQKVEFLVSFYNNEISEKSEIFDDQFSVERPDGSNFTLKIRSTKLEDSAMYFCASKRRELGRSNQPQHFGDGTRLSIL.